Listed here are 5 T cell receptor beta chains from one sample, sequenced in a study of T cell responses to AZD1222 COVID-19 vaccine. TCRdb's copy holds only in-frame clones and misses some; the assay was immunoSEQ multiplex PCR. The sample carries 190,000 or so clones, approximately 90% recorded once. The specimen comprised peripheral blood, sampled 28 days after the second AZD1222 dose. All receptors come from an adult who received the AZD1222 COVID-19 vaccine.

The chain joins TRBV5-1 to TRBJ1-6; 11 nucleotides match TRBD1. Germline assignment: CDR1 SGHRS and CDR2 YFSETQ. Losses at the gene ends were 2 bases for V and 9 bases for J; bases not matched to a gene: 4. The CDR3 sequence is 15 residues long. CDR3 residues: CASSFGTGGSSPLHF. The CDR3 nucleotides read TGCGCCAGCAGCTTCGGGACAGGGGGTTCTTCACCCCTCCACTTT. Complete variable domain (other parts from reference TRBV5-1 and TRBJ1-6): KAGVTQTPRYLIKTRGQQVTLSCSPISGHRSVSWYQQTPGQGLQFLFEYFSETQRNKGNFPGRFSGRQFSNSRSEMNVSTLELGDSALYLCASSFGTGGSSPLHFGNGTRLTVT.

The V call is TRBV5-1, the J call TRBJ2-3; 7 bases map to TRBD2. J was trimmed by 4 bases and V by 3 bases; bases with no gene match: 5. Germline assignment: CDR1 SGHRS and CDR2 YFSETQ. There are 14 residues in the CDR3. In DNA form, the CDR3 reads TGCGCCAGCAGCTGGGGGGGAGGCCCAGATACGCAGTATTTT. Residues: CASSWGGGPDTQYF.

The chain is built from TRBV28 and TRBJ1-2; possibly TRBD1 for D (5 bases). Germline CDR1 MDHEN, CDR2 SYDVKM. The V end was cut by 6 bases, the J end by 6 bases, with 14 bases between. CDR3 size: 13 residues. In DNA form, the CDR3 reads TGTGCCAGCAGGATCGGGGGAGGGAATGGCTACACCTTC. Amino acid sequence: CASRIGGGNGYTF.

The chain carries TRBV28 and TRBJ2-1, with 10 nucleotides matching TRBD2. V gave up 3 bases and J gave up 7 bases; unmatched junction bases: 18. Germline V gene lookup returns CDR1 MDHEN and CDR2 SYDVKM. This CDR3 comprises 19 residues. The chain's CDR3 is CASSFGYASGSFGENEQFF. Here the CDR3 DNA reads TGTGCCAGCAGTTTCGGGTACGCTAGCGGGAGTTTTGGTGAGAATGAGCAGTTCTTC.

CDR3 in amino acids: CASSLKPQGINSPLHF. The DNA for the CDR3 is TGTGCCAGCAGTTTAAAGCCCCAGGGGATCAATTCACCCCTCCACTTT. The gene calls are TRBV6-5 and TRBJ1-6; perhaps TRBD1 as D (6 bases). Trimming cost V 4 bases and J 7 bases, with 17 bases left between them. CDR3 size: 16 residues. Germline-derived CDR1 and CDR2 are MNHEY and SVGAGI.